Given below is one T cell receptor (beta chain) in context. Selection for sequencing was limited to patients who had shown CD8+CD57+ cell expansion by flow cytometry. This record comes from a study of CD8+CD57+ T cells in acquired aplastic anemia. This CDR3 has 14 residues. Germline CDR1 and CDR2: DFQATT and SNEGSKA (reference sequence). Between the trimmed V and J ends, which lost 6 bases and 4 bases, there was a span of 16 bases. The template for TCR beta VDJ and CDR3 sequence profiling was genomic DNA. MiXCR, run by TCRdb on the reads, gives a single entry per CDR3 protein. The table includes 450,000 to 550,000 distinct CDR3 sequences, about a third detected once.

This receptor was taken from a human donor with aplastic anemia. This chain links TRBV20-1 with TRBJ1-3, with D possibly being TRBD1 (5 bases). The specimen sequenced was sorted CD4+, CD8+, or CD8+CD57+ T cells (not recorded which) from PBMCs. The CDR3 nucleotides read TGCAGTGCCAACGGGGGGTTGGGAGGAAACACCATATATTTT. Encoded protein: CSANGGLGGNTIYF.